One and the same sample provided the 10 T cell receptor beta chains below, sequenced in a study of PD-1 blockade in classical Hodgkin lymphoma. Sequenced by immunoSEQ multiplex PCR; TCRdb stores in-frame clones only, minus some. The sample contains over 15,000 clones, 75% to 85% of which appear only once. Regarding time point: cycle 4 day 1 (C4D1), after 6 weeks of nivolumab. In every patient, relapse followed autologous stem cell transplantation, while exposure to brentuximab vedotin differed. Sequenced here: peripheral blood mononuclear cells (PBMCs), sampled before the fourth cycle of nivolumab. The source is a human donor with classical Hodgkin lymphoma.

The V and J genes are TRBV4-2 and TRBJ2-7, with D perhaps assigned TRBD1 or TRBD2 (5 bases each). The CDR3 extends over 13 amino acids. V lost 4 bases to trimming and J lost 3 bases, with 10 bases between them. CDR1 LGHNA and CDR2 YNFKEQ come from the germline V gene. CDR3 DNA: TGTGCCAGCAGCCGGGACGTAGGCTACGAGCAGTACTTC. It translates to CASSRDVGYEQYF.

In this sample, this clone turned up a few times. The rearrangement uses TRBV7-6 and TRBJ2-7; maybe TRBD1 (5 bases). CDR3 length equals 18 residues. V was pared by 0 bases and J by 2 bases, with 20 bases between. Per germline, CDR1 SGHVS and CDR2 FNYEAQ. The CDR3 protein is CASSLAWSSGLQPYEQYF. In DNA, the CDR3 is TGTGCCAGCAGCTTAGCATGGTCTTCAGGGTTGCAACCCTACGAGCAGTACTTC. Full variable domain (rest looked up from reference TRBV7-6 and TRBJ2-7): GAGVSQSPRYKVTKRGQDVALRCDPISGHVSLYWYRQALGQGPEFLTYFNYEAQQDKSGLPNDRFSAERPEGSISTLTIQRTEQRDSAMYRCASSLAWSSGLQPYEQYFGPGTRLTVT.

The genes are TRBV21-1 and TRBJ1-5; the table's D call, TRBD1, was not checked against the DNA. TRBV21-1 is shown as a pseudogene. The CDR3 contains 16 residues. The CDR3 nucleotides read TGTGCCAGCAGCACCCCAGACGGACAGTCCTGGGTGCCCCAGCATTTT. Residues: CASSTPDGQSWVPQHF.

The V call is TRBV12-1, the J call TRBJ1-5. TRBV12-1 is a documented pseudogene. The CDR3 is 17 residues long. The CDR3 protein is CASASGVASLSNQPQHF. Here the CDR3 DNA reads TGTGCCAGCGCGTCCGGGGTCGCTTCTCTTAGCAATCAGCCCCAGCATTTT.

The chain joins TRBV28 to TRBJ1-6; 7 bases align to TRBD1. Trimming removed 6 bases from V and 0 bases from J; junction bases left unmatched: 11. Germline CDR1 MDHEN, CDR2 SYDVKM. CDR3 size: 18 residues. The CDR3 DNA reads TGTGCCAGCAGACTATCGGGACAGAAGTTCTCCTATAATTCACCCCTCCACTTT. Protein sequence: CASRLSGQKFSYNSPLHF.

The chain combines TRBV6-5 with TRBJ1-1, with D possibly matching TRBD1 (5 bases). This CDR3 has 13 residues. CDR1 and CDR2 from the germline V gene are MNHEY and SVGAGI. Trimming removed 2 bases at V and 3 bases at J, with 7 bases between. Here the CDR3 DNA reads TGTGCCAGCAGTTACGGGGGGGACACTGAAGCTTTCTTT. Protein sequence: CASSYGGDTEAFF.

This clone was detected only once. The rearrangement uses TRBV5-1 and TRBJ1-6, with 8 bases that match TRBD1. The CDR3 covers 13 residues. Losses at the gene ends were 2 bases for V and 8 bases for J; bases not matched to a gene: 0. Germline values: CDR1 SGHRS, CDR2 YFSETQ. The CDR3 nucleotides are TGCGCCAGCAGCTTACAGGGGGATTCACCCCTCCACTTT. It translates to CASSLQGDSPLHF. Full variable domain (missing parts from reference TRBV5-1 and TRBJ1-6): KAGVTQTPRYLIKTRGQQVTLSCSPISGHRSVSWYQQTPGQGLQFLFEYFSETQRNKGNFPGRFSGRQFSNSRSEMNVSTLELGDSALYLCASSLQGDSPLHFGNGTRLTVT.

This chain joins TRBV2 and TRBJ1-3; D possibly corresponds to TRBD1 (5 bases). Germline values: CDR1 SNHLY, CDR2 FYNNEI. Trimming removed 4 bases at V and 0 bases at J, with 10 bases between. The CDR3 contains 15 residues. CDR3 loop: CASSAEGNSGNTIYF. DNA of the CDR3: TGTGCCAGCAGTGCTGAGGGGAACTCTGGAAACACCATATATTTT.

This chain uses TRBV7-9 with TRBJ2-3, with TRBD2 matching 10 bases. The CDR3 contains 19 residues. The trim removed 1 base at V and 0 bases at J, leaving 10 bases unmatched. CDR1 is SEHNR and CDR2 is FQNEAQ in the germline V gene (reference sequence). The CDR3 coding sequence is TGTGCCAGCAGCTTAGTCCAACTAGCGGGAAGTTCTAGCACAGATACGCAGTATTTT. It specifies CASSLVQLAGSSSTDTQYF.

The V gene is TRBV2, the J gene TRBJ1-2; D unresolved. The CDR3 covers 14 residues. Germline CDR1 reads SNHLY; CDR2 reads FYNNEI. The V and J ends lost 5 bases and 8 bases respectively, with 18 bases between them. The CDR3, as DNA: TGTGCCAGCAGTCTCCACTCCCTTAGGGAGGGCTACACCTTC. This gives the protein CASSLHSLREGYTF.